This entry features one T cell receptor beta chain sequence. The data originate from a study of blood T cell repertoires in COVID-19. The germline V gene has CDR1 KGHSH and CDR2 LQKENI. The CDR3 is 15 amino acids. The ends lost 3 bases at V and 1 base at J; junction bases unmatched: 4. Clones were read by immunoSEQ multiplex PCR, and TCRdb kept only the in-frame ones, dropping some. Of some 270,000 clones in the sample, 89% are singletons; the top ten hold 1.5% to 2%. Two consecutive negative NP/OP PCR tests, clearance, or resolved symptoms defined Cohort 3 recovery. The sample comprised PBMCs or T cells enriched from blood (not recorded which). The clonotype comes from a middle-aged woman who had recovered from COVID-19. This chain joins TRBV18 and TRBJ1-1, with TRBD1 identical over 8 bases. Here the CDR3 reads CASSPKQGGNTEAFF. The CDR3 DNA is TGTGCCAGCTCACCGAAACAGGGGGGGAACACTGAAGCTTTCTTT.